The 2 T cell receptor beta chains presented below share a single source sample, sequenced in a study of monozygotic twins with cystic fibrosis. Profiled with immunoSEQ multiplex PCR; TCRdb holds only in-frame clones, not every one. Among about 35,000 clones, 66% were seen once, and the ten largest hold 0.7% to 1%. The sequenced material came from blood. The receptor source for this set is a girl aged 10 to 17 with cystic fibrosis.

This clone was seen only once. The V gene is TRBV6-5, the J gene TRBJ2-2; 13 bases map to TRBD2. The germline V gene encodes CDR1 MNHEY and CDR2 SVGAGI. CDR3 length: 15 amino acids. V trimming: 5 bases; J trimming: 6 bases; junction bases outside the gene matches: 3. CDR3 coding DNA: TGTGCCAGCAGTATACTAGCGGGAGGGGCCGGGGAGCTGTTTTTT. Encoded protein: CASSILAGGAGELFF.

V is TRBV10-3 and J is TRBJ2-6, with 11 bases fitting TRBD1. The CDR3 is 17 amino acids. Germline CDR1 reads ENHRY; CDR2 reads SYGVKD. With V trimmed by 11 bases and J by 3 bases, 12 bases remained unmatched. The chain's CDR3 is CAVTPGQGASGANVLTF. The CDR3 coding sequence is TGTGCCGTCACGCCCGGACAGGGGGCTAGTGGGGCCAACGTCCTGACTTTC.